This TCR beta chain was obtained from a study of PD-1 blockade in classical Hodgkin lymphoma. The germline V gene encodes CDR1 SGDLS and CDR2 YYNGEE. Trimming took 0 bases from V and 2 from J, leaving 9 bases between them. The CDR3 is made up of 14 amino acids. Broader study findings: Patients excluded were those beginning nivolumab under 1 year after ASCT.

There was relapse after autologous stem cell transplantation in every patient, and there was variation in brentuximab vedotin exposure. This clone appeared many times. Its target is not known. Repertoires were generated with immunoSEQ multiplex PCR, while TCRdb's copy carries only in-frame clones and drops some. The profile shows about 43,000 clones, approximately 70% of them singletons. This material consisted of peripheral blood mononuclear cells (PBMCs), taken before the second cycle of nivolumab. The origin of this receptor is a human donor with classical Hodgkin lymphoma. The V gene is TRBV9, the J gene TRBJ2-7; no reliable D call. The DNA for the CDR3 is TGTGCCAGCAGCGTAGCGCCCTCCCCCTACGAGCAGTACTTC. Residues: CASSVAPSPYEQYF.